A single sample gave rise to the 14 T cell receptor beta chains below, sequenced in a study of blood T cell repertoires in COVID-19. Assay used: immunoSEQ multiplex PCR; TCRdb lists only in-frame clones, some missing. The sample has about 200,000 clones; around 81% are singletons. The sample was PBMCs or T cells enriched from blood (not recorded which). Every receptor here comes from a man aged 35-49 years who had recovered from COVID-19.

The chain is built from TRBV28 and TRBJ1-5; possibly TRBD1 for D (6 bases). The CDR3 is 16 residues long. Germline values: CDR1 MDHEN, CDR2 SYDVKM. V lost 1 base to trimming and J lost 7 bases, with 17 bases between them. The CDR3 DNA reads as TGTGCCAGCAGTTTATATGGCAGGGGAGAGGGACAGCCCCAGCATTTT. It yields the protein CASSLYGRGEGQPQHF.

This chain links TRBV10-2 with TRBJ1-2, with D perhaps TRBD1 (5 bases). The germline V gene has CDR1 WSHSY and CDR2 SAAADI. This CDR3 is 13 amino acids long. V lost 2 bases and J 2 bases, leaving 6 bases between the germline ends. The CDR3 sequence: CASSEAGNYGYTF. Written as DNA, the CDR3 is TGCGCCAGCAGTGAGGCAGGGAACTATGGCTACACCTTC.

This clone appeared a single time. The chain couples TRBV13 to TRBJ2-7; D perhaps matches TRBD1 (6 bases). The germline V gene encodes CDR1 PRHDT and CDR2 FYEKMQ (reference sequence). Trimming removed 10 bases from V and 4 bases from J, with 29 bases in between. CDR3 length: 17 amino acids. The CDR3 reads CATSKLQFRDTRYEQYF. DNA for the CDR3: TGTGCCACCTCCAAGCTCCAATTCCGGGACACAAGATACGAGCAGTACTTC.

The chain employs TRBV19 and TRBJ1-1, with D possibly matching TRBD1 (6 bases). The V end lost 3 bases, the J end lost 1 base, and 12 bases lay between the germline ends. This CDR3 is 15 amino acids long. Germline V gene sequence: CDR1 LNHDA, CDR2 SQIVND (reference sequence). The CDR3, as DNA: TGTGCCAGTAGTATCTCGACAGGTTGGAACACTGAAGCTTTCTTT. Protein sequence: CASSISTGWNTEAFF.

This clone has only one observation. The chain is built from TRBV5-1 and TRBJ2-3; tentative D call: TRBD2 (5 bases). Trimming shortened V by 0 bases and J by 1 base, and 12 bases separated the two germline ends. Germline-derived CDR1 and CDR2 are SGHRS and YFSETQ. This CDR3 region has 16 residues. The CDR3 DNA sequence: TGCGCCAGCAGCTTGGGCGGGTTCTGGGGCACAGATACGCAGTATTTT. Encoded protein: CASSLGGFWGTDTQYF.

V and J are TRBV4-3 and TRBJ2-1, with D unclear. The germline V gene has CDR1 LGHNA and CDR2 YSLEER. Between the trimmed V and J ends, which lost 0 bases and 2 bases, there was a span of 14 bases. The CDR3 is made up of 17 amino acids. The CDR3 DNA reads TGCGCCAGCAGCCAAGATCCCGGCGGAGTTACCTACAATGAGCAGTTCTTC. This sequence encodes CASSQDPGGVTYNEQFF.

V is TRBV6-2 or TRBV6-3 and J is TRBJ1-5; the D is unclear. Germline V gene sequence: CDR1 MNHEY, CDR2 SVGEGT. V lost 6 bases to trimming and J lost 0 bases, with 15 bases between them. This CDR3 region has 16 residues. The CDR3 reads CASSSDRLLSNQPQHF. As DNA, the CDR3 is TGTGCCAGCAGCTCCGATCGACTCCTTAGCAATCAGCCCCAGCATTTT.

The chain recombines TRBV9 with TRBJ1-1, with TRBD1 identical over 7 bases. CDR1 and CDR2 (germline): SGDLS, YYNGEE. Trimming removed 0 bases from V and 8 bases from J; junction bases left unmatched: 4. This CDR3 has 13 residues. CDR3: CASSVDADREAFF. DNA of the CDR3: TGTGCCAGCAGCGTAGACGCGGACAGGGAAGCTTTCTTT.

The chain couples TRBV4-3 to TRBJ1-6, with TRBD1 identical over 10 bases. J lost 5 bases, V lost 2 bases, and 6 bases had no gene match. This CDR3 contains 17 residues. Germline loops: CDR1 LGHNA, CDR2 YSLEER. CDR3 region: CASSQQTGGVNNSPLHF. CDR3 nucleotides: TGCGCCAGCAGCCAACAGACAGGGGGCGTAAATAATTCACCCCTCCACTTT.

This rearrangement joins TRBV28 to TRBJ1-3; TRBD1 aligns across 10 bases. The CDR3 extends over 19 amino acids. Germline CDR1 and CDR2: MDHEN and SYDVKM. The trim removed 7 bases at V and 0 bases at J, leaving 15 bases unmatched. The CDR3 sequence is CASKHFSEGQGTSGNTIYF. DNA of the CDR3: TGTGCCAGCAAACACTTTTCGGAGGGACAGGGGACCTCTGGAAACACCATATATTTT.

This sequence joins TRBV3-1 (or the pseudogene TRBV3-2) and TRBJ1-6; the D is unclear. Trimming pared 0 bases from V and 10 bases from J, leaving 16 bases between. Germline CDR1 LGHDT, CDR2 YNNKEL (reference sequence). This CDR3 contains 16 residues. As DNA, the CDR3 is TGTGCCAGCAGCCAAGATAGAGGCGGCCAATACTCACCCCTCCACTTT. It codes for CASSQDRGGQYSPLHF.

The rearrangement joins TRBV19 to TRBJ1-5; tentatively, D is TRBD1 (5 bases). The CDR3 covers 15 residues. Germline loops: CDR1 LNHDA, CDR2 SQIVND (reference sequence). With 10 bases removed from V and 5 bases from J, the gap between germline ends came to 21 bases. CDR3 region: CATEQLLGGDQPQHF. CDR3 sequence (DNA): TGTGCCACCGAGCAGCTTCTGGGGGGGGATCAGCCCCAGCATTTT.

The chain is built from TRBV6-5 and TRBJ2-3; 7 bases match TRBD2. With 5 bases clipped from V and 4 bases from J, the junction kept 6 bases outside the gene matches. CDR1 and CDR2 (germline): MNHEY, SVGAGI. CDR3 length equals 14 residues. The CDR3 nucleotides read TGTGCCAGCAGTCCCCCAAGCGGGGCAGATACGCAGTATTTT. This translates into CASSPPSGADTQYF.

This clone turned up a few times. The chain links TRBV24-1 to TRBJ1-4; 11 bases are shared with TRBD1. The CDR3 contains 14 residues. With 3 bases clipped from V and 7 bases from J, the junction kept 0 bases outside the gene matches. Germline assignment: CDR1 KGHDR and CDR2 SFDVKD. CDR3 loop: CATSDGQGAEKLFF. The CDR3 coding sequence is TGTGCCACCAGTGATGGACAGGGGGCTGAAAAACTGTTTTTT.